The source of this TCR beta chain is a study of identical twins (dated by TCRdb to about 2016). Looking at the study overall: To test whether fetal clonotypes persist, the study used deep sequencing on TCR alpha and beta repertoires from monozygotic twins, unrelated adults of various ages, and cord blood. To rule out contamination, replicate twin experiments were performed at different times with different library preparation protocols.

Libraries came from 5' RACE. Sequencing relied on an Illumina HiSeq 2000. Template switching added a universal primer binding site, and the final cDNA carried a unique molecular identifier that allowed TCR cDNA molecules to be counted accurately. Specific primers in the conserved constant-segment region were used to synthesize first-strand cDNA for TCR alpha and beta chains. Each cDNA library was double barcoded, with a SMART-Mk sample barcode plus Illumina barcodes, to control for contamination. TruSeq adapter sequences, together with Illumina sample barcodes, were added in two successive PCR steps. The Illumina HiSeq platform was used with custom primers to sequence TCR alpha and beta cDNA libraries. Processing in the source paper ran as follows. MiGEC was used to process raw reads and extract unique molecular identifiers, and MiXCR was used to find CDR3 positions. Recombination models were inferred per individual with the repgenHMM and IGoR tools using an EM algorithm. Shared clonotype analysis was performed with the tcR package in R, normalizing sharing by the product of cloneset sizes. To study raw recombination without the effects of thymic and clonal selection, out-of-frame nonproductive sequences were analyzed. TCRdb itself trimmed the public reads at Q25 with fastp, ran MiXCR and retained productive beta chains. Each entry merges the rows of one CDR3 protein and shows their most common DNA and genes. The V and J calls and clone size come from TCRdb's table, not from the authors' own analysis. The sample profile shows some 590,000 distinct CDR3 sequences; roughly 9.5% of them were found once. Roughly 3% of the sample is in the top ten clones.

Taken from the germline V gene, the CDR1 and CDR2 loops are LGHNA and YSLEER. Measured from the cysteine to the phenylalanine, the CDR3 is 16 residues long. Only CDR3 DNA remains: 48 bases, in frame from the first base. Trimming accounts for 0 bases at V and 0 bases at J, while the number of junction bases matched to no gene is 3. There are a few counts of this clonotype. Its antigen is unknown. No quality values exist for individual bases; no much larger clone is one base distant. The paper as a whole reports these results and caveats: Compared with coincidental sharing between unrelated individuals, out-of-frame TCR alpha sequences shared between twins had an excess of sequences with low generation probability. Because the same donors could not be followed over many years, the conclusions depended on cross-sectional statistical analysis. Recombination models systematically underestimated out-of-frame TCR alpha sharing in monozygotic twins but agreed with sharing between unrelated individuals. Fewer insertions were carried by abundant cord blood beta clonotypes; a weaker similar trend was observed in young adult naive repertoires, while no such trend was observed in memory repertoires. Zero-insertion analyses could be partly confounded by invariant T cells such as MAIT and iNKT, though diverse VJ usage argued against such confounding for most clonotypes. Excess twin sharing in beta out-of-frame sequences was weaker because fewer shared sequences lowered the signal-to-noise ratio.

Every donor in the study was a healthy Caucasian. The twin cohort comprised three pairs of female monozygotic twins, all aged roughly 18 to 30 years. The RNA used for TCR libraries was isolated from peripheral blood mononuclear cells. These data also formed part of another study, on yellow fever vaccine responses in identical twins. The second source states: According to the authors, the vaccine-induced T cell response in identical twins seemed to be partly convergent and partly specific to each individual. The study precisely tracked vaccine-responding T cell clones in identical twins.

The receptor was isolated from a woman aged 18-29 years in good health. Sequences were obtained from PBMCs. This chain is built from TRBV4-3 and TRBJ2-7, with 9 bases matching TRBD2. The CDR3 protein: CASSQDRAGGSYEQYF. Here is the DNA: TGCGCCAGCAGCCAAGATCGAGCGGGGGGCTCCTACGAGCAGTACTTC.